A selection of T cell receptor beta chains follows, all from one sample in a study of CD8+CD57+ T cells in acquired aplastic anemia. TCRdb called the reads again in MiXCR, with one record for every CDR3 protein. This table holds hundreds of thousands of distinct CDR3 sequences, more than 40% found once. The sequenced sample was sorted CD4+, CD8+, or CD8+CD57+ T cells (not recorded which) from PBMCs. These receptors were obtained from a human donor with aplastic anemia. Each CDR3 is given with its conserved first and last residue. D genes are given only for firm matches. A row's size may be missing; if present it is once, few, many or a size class.

j_call: TRBJ2-7
v_call: TRBV15
d_call: TRBD2
clone_size: few
cdr3_aa: CATSTIAGDLGPYEQYF
cdr3_nt: TGTGCCACCAGCACCATCGCGGGGGATCTGGGTCCCTACGAGCAGTACTTC

j_call: TRBJ2-7
v_call: TRBV10-1
d_call: .
clone_size: once
cdr3_aa: CASSGGFYEQYF
cdr3_nt: TGCGCCAGCAGCGGGGGATTCTACGAGCAGTACTTC

j_call: TRBJ2-7
v_call: TRBV29-1
d_call: .
clone_size: .
cdr3_aa: CSVRGTEPYEQYF
cdr3_nt: TGCAGCGTTCGGGGGACAGAGCCCTACGAGCAGTACTTC

j_call: TRBJ1-1
v_call: TRBV2
d_call: TRBD1
clone_size: .
cdr3_aa: CASRTGVLMNTEAFF
cdr3_nt: TGTGCCAGCAGAACAGGGGTCCTAATGAACACTGAAGCTTTCTTT

j_call: TRBJ2-1
v_call: TRBV3-1
d_call: .
clone_size: many
cdr3_aa: CASSQDGPRAFF
cdr3_nt: TGTGCCAGCAGCCAAGATGGCCCAAGAGCGTTCTTC

j_call: TRBJ2-1
v_call: TRBV15
d_call: TRBD2
clone_size: .
cdr3_aa: CATSPDLRTSGFANEQFF
cdr3_nt: TGTGCCACCAGCCCCGACCTGAGGACTAGCGGCTTTGCCAATGAGCAGTTCTTC

j_call: TRBJ2-7
v_call: TRBV19
d_call: TRBD1
clone_size: few
cdr3_aa: CASMGTGTGLNEQYF
cdr3_nt: TGTGCCAGTATGGGGACCGGGACAGGGCTCAACGAGCAGTACTTC

j_call: TRBJ2-3
v_call: TRBV6-1
d_call: .
clone_size: few
cdr3_aa: CASREYWGTDTQYF
cdr3_nt: TGTGCCAGCCGGGAGTACTGGGGAACAGATACGCAGTATTTT

j_call: TRBJ2-7
v_call: TRBV12-3/TRBV12-4
d_call: .
clone_size: many
cdr3_aa: CASSHEAYEQYF
cdr3_nt: TGTGCCAGCAGTCATGAGGCCTACGAGCAGTACTTC

j_call: TRBJ2-1
v_call: TRBV28
d_call: .
clone_size: .
cdr3_aa: CASSSPDFDEQFF
cdr3_nt: TGTGCCAGCAGTTCCCCGGATTTCGATGAGCAGTTCTTC

j_call: TRBJ2-3
v_call: TRBV2
d_call: .
clone_size: .
cdr3_aa: CASSVTDSDTQYF
cdr3_nt: TGTGCCAGCAGTGTCACAGATTCAGATACGCAGTATTTT

j_call: TRBJ2-3
v_call: TRBV12-3/TRBV12-4
d_call: .
clone_size: many
cdr3_aa: CASSPRTASTDTQYF
cdr3_nt: TGTGCCAGCAGTCCGCGGACAGCTAGCACAGATACGCAGTATTTT

j_call: TRBJ1-1
v_call: TRBV30
d_call: TRBD1
clone_size: few
cdr3_aa: CAWSGGVNTEAFF
cdr3_nt: TGTGCCTGGTCAGGGGGCGTAAACACTGAAGCTTTCTTT

j_call: TRBJ1-1
v_call: TRBV25-1
d_call: .
clone_size: .
cdr3_aa: CASSDFHRDTEAFF
cdr3_nt: TGTGCCAGCAGTGATTTCCACCGGGACACTGAAGCTTTCTTT

j_call: TRBJ1-1
v_call: TRBV2
d_call: .
clone_size: .
cdr3_aa: CASSTGANLQDTEAFF
cdr3_nt: TGTGCCAGCAGTACGGGGGCGAATCTACAGGACACTGAAGCTTTCTTT

j_call: TRBJ1-5
v_call: TRBV2
d_call: .
clone_size: .
cdr3_aa: CASSDIDQPQHF
cdr3_nt: TGTGCCAGCAGTGACATCGATCAGCCCCAGCATTTT

j_call: TRBJ1-2
v_call: TRBV5-1
d_call: TRBD1
clone_size: .
cdr3_aa: CASSWDSYGYTF
cdr3_nt: TGCGCCAGCAGCTGGGACAGCTATGGCTACACCTTC

j_call: TRBJ1-2
v_call: TRBV19
d_call: .
clone_size: once
cdr3_aa: CASRKPTGPGYTF
cdr3_nt: TGTGCCAGCCGTAAACCGACAGGACCTGGCTACACCTTC

j_call: TRBJ1-2
v_call: TRBV7-9
d_call: .
clone_size: few
cdr3_aa: CASSFGYTF
cdr3_nt: TGTGCCAGCAGCTTTGGCTACACCTTC

j_call: TRBJ1-5
v_call: TRBV7-8
d_call: .
clone_size: .
cdr3_aa: CASSEEEGSGYSNQPQHF
cdr3_nt: TGTGCCAGCAGTGAAGAGGAAGGTAGCGGCTATAGCAATCAGCCCCAGCATTTT

j_call: TRBJ1-6
v_call: TRBV12-3/TRBV12-4
d_call: TRBD1
clone_size: .
cdr3_aa: CAIRQGSSYNSPLHF
cdr3_nt: TGTGCCATCCGACAGGGGAGCTCCTATAATTCACCCCTCCACTTT

j_call: TRBJ1-2
v_call: TRBV7-9
d_call: TRBD1
clone_size: many
cdr3_aa: CASSFDDRADYGYTF
cdr3_nt: TGTGCCAGCAGCTTCGACGACAGGGCAGACTATGGCTACACCTTC

j_call: TRBJ1-2
v_call: TRBV19
d_call: TRBD1
clone_size: .
cdr3_aa: CASSTRDRGGYYGYTF
cdr3_nt: TGTGCCAGTAGTACGAGAGACAGGGGCGGGTACTATGGCTACACCTTC

j_call: TRBJ2-3
v_call: TRBV2
d_call: .
clone_size: .
cdr3_aa: CASKPGTDAQYF
cdr3_nt: TGTGCCAGCAAACCAGGAACGGATGCGCAGTATTTT

j_call: TRBJ2-1
v_call: TRBV27
d_call: TRBD2
clone_size: .
cdr3_aa: CASSPGGTSGDTQFF
cdr3_nt: TGTGCCAGCAGTCCGGGAGGGACTAGCGGGGATACGCAGTTCTTC

j_call: TRBJ2-7
v_call: TRBV20-1
d_call: .
clone_size: .
cdr3_aa: CSARDWGPYEQYF
cdr3_nt: TGCAGTGCTAGAGATTGGGGCCCCTACGAGCAGTACTTC

j_call: TRBJ2-7
v_call: TRBV7-3
d_call: TRBD1
clone_size: .
cdr3_aa: CASSPPGTAYEQYF
cdr3_nt: TGTGCCAGCAGCCCACCCGGGACAGCCTACGAGCAGTACTTC